These T cell receptor beta chains were read from a single sample in a study of blood T cells in healthy people across ages. A single record per CDR3 protein comes from TCRdb applying MiXCR to the 5' RACE reads. The repertoire holds 920,000 or so distinct CDR3 sequences, with under 55% as singletons. Input material: blood. The receptors were sampled from a woman aged 55-69 years in good health. Both conserved end residues are part of each CDR3. A D gene is named only where the DNA matches it firmly. A row's size may be missing; if present it is once, few, many or a size class.

abundance: NA
v_gene: TRBV7-9
d_gene: TRBD1
j_gene: TRBJ2-1
CDR3nt: TGTGCCAGCAGCTTAGTCTGGGACAGGGGAAATGAGCAGTTCTTC
CDR3aa: CASSLVWDRGNEQFF

abundance: NA
v_gene: TRBV18
d_gene: NA
j_gene: TRBJ2-3
CDR3nt: TGTGCCAGCTCAATTCTCGGACAAGGAGCAGATACGCAGTATTTT
CDR3aa: CASSILGQGADTQYF

abundance: NA
v_gene: TRBV5-1
d_gene: TRBD1
j_gene: TRBJ2-2
CDR3nt: TGCGCCAGCAGCTTGGGACAGGGGCCTGCCGGGGAGCTGTTTTTT
CDR3aa: CASSLGQGPAGELFF

abundance: NA
v_gene: TRBV10-1
d_gene: TRBD1
j_gene: TRBJ2-3
CDR3nt: TGCGCCTGGACCCCTGGGACAGGGGAGGCAGATACGCAGTATTTT
CDR3aa: CAWTPGTGEADTQYF

abundance: few
v_gene: TRBV4-2
d_gene: TRBD2
j_gene: TRBJ2-7
CDR3nt: TGTGCCAGCAGCCAAGCGGGAGGAAGCTCCTACGAGCAGTACTTC
CDR3aa: CASSQAGGSSYEQYF

abundance: many
v_gene: TRBV5-1
d_gene: NA
j_gene: TRBJ2-4
CDR3nt: TGCGCCAGCAGCATCGGACCGGACAGCAAAAACATTCAGTACTTC
CDR3aa: CASSIGPDSKNIQYF

abundance: NA
v_gene: TRBV28
d_gene: NA
j_gene: TRBJ2-7
CDR3nt: TGTGCCAGCAGTTTAGAGCGCCTATCCAGACCCTACGAGCAGTACTTC
CDR3aa: CASSLERLSRPYEQYF

abundance: many
v_gene: TRBV20-1
d_gene: NA
j_gene: TRBJ1-5
CDR3nt: TGCAGTGCCCATCCGGGACGGTACAATCAGCCCCAGCATTTT
CDR3aa: CSAHPGRYNQPQHF

abundance: NA
v_gene: TRBV7-9
d_gene: NA
j_gene: TRBJ1-5
CDR3nt: TGTGCCAGCAGCCAAACCCCCAATCAGCCCCAGCATTTT
CDR3aa: CASSQTPNQPQHF

abundance: NA
v_gene: TRBV2
d_gene: TRBD2
j_gene: TRBJ2-7
CDR3nt: TGTGCCAGCAGTGGAGGACTAGCGATAGAGCAGTACTTC
CDR3aa: CASSGGLAIEQYF

abundance: NA
v_gene: TRBV27
d_gene: NA
j_gene: TRBJ2-5
CDR3nt: TGTGCCAGCAGTACTTTCGGGGGAGAGACCCAGTACTTC
CDR3aa: CASSTFGGETQYF

abundance: NA
v_gene: TRBV7-9
d_gene: NA
j_gene: TRBJ1-4
CDR3nt: TGTGCCAGCAGCTTAGCGGCGGAGGGGCTGTTTTTT
CDR3aa: CASSLAAEGLFF

abundance: NA
v_gene: TRBV11-2
d_gene: NA
j_gene: TRBJ1-1
CDR3nt: TGTGCCAGCAGCTTCGTAGCGAACACTGAAGCTTTCTTT
CDR3aa: CASSFVANTEAFF

abundance: NA
v_gene: TRBV2
d_gene: NA
j_gene: TRBJ2-1
CDR3nt: TGTGCCAAGGGGGGTTCCTACAATGAGCAGTTCTTC
CDR3aa: CAKGGSYNEQFF

abundance: once
v_gene: TRBV7-9
d_gene: TRBD1
j_gene: TRBJ1-5
CDR3nt: TGTGCCAGCAGCTTAGGGGACAGTCAGCCCCAGCATTTT
CDR3aa: CASSLGDSQPQHF

abundance: NA
v_gene: TRBV29-1
d_gene: NA
j_gene: TRBJ2-7
CDR3nt: TGCAGCGTTGAAATTGGGCAAGAGATCCAGTACTTC
CDR3aa: CSVEIGQEIQYF

abundance: NA
v_gene: TRBV29-1
d_gene: TRBD1
j_gene: TRBJ1-1
CDR3nt: TGCAGCGGCAAGGACAGGGGCACTGAAGCTTTCTTT
CDR3aa: CSGKDRGTEAFF

abundance: NA
v_gene: TRBV21-1
d_gene: NA
j_gene: TRBJ2-3
CDR3nt: TGTGCCAGCAGCAAAGCACGGGCAGGGGTTGTGCTATCACCCACAGATACGCAGTATTTT
CDR3aa: CASSKARAGVVLSPTDTQYF

abundance: many
v_gene: TRBV20-1
d_gene: NA
j_gene: TRBJ2-1
CDR3nt: TGCAGTGCTAGAGGGGGGGTCGATGAGCAGTTCTTC
CDR3aa: CSARGGVDEQFF

abundance: once
v_gene: TRBV5-1
d_gene: TRBD2
j_gene: TRBJ2-7
CDR3nt: TGCGCCAGCAGCTCGGGGGGACTCCTCTACGAGCAGTACTTC
CDR3aa: CASSSGGLLYEQYF

abundance: few
v_gene: TRBV27
d_gene: TRBD1
j_gene: TRBJ2-3
CDR3nt: TGTGCCAGCAGTTCCAGGGGGCGCGCAGATACGCAGTATTTT
CDR3aa: CASSSRGRADTQYF

abundance: NA
v_gene: TRBV20-1
d_gene: TRBD2
j_gene: TRBJ2-5
CDR3nt: TGCAGTGCCTCCATGGCGGGAGCATGGGAGACCCAGTACTTC
CDR3aa: CSASMAGAWETQYF